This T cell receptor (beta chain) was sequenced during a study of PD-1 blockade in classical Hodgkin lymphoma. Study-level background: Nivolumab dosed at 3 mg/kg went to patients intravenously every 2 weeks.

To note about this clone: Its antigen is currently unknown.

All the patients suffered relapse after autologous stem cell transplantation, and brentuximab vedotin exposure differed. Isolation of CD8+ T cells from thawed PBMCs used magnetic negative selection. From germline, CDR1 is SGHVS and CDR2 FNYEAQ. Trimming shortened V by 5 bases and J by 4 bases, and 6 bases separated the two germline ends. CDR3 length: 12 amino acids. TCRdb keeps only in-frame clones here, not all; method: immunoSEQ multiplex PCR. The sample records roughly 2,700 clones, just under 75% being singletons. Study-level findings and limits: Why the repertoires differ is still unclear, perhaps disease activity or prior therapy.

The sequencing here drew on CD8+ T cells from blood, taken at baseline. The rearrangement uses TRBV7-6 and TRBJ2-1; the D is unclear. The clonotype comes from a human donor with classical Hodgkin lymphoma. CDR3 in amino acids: CASSRAYNEQFF. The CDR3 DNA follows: TGTGCCAGCAGCCGGGCATACAATGAGCAGTTCTTC. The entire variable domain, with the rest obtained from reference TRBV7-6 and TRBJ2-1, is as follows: GAGVSQSPRYKVTKRGQDVALRCDPISGHVSLYWYRQALGQGPEFLTYFNYEAQQDKSGLPNDRFSAERPEGSISTLTIQRTEQRDSAMYRCASSRAYNEQFFGPGTRLTVL.